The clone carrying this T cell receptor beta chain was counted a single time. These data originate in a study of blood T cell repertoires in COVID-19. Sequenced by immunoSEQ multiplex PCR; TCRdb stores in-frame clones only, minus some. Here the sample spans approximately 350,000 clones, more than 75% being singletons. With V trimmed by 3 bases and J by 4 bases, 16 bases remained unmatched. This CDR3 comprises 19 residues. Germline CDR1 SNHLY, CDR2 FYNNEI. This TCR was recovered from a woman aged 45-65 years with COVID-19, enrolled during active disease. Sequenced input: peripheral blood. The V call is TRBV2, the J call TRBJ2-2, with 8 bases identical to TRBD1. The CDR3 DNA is TGTGCCAGCAGTGAGCCCAGACAGGGGCCGAAGAGCGGCACCGGGGAGCTGTTTTTT. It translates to CASSEPRQGPKSGTGELFF.